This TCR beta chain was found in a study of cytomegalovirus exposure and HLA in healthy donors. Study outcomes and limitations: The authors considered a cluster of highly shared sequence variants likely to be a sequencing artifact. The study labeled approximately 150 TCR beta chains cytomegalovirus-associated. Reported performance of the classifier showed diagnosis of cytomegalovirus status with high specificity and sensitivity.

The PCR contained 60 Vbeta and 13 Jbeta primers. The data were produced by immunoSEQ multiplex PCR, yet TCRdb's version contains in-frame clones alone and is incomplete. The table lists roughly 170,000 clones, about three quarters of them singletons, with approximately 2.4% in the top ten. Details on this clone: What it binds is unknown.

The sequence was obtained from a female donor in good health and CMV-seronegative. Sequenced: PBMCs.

The CDR3 loop is CASSISADTQYF. Here the CDR3 DNA reads TGTGCCAGTAGTATTAGTGCAGATACGCAGTATTTT. The chain links TRBV19 to TRBJ2-3; D is unresolved. With 3 bases removed from V and 4 bases from J, the gap between germline ends came to 5 bases. In germline, CDR1 is LNHDA, CDR2 SQIVND (reference sequence). The CDR3 covers 12 residues. The whole variable domain, filled in from reference TRBV19 and TRBJ2-3, reads DGGITQSPKYLFRKEGQNVTLSCEQNLNHDAMYWYRQDPGQGLRLIYYSQIVNDFQKGDIAEGYSVSREKKESFPLTVTSAQKNPTAFYLCASSISADTQYFGPGTRLTVL.